Presented here are 14 T cell receptor beta chains from one specimen sequenced in a study of sequential checkpoint blockade in melanoma (dated by TCRdb to between 2018 and 2020). Library preparation was by the immunoSEQ multiplex PCR assay. TCRdb's version of the immuneACCESS table is confined to in-frame rearrangements and falls short of the full clone set. An unresolved V gene accounts for under half of the shortfall where checked; the remainder is of unknown origin. The sample data list 20,000 or so clones, and 73% of these were observed just once. The ten top clones hold just over 20% of the sample. The treatment or condition label, as the study defines it: randomized to nivolumab then ipilimumab (arm A) or the reverse (arm B). Sequenced here: CD8+ T cells sorted from blood (inferred from file names), sampled from a patient given nivolumab and ipilimumab in sequence. The receptors originated from a human donor with melanoma.

The chain links TRBV7-8 to TRBJ2-5, with D tentatively TRBD1 (7 bases). The DNA end is more similar to TRBJ2-7, so the J call may be wrong. The CDR3 runs 18 residues. The germline V gene has CDR1 SGHVS and CDR2 FQNEAQ. CDR3 DNA: TGTGCCAGCAGCTTCTCTAGCGTGGTGGGACAGTTCTCCTACGAGCAGTACTTC. It encodes CASSFSSVVGQFSYEQYF.

The chain is built from TRBV7-3 and TRBJ2-3; 9 nucleotides match TRBD2. The CDR3 is 16 residues long. J was trimmed by 2 bases and V by 5 bases; bases with no gene match: 8. Germline assignment: CDR1 SGHTA and CDR2 FQGTGA. The DNA of the CDR3 is TGTGCCAGCAGCCCTCTAGCGGGGAGGGTCACAGATACGCAGTATTTT. Encoded protein: CASSPLAGRVTDTQYF.

This chain joins TRBV7-9 and TRBJ1-2; D is unclear. This CDR3 spans 14 amino acids. From germline, CDR1 is SEHNR and CDR2 FQNEAQ (reference sequence). Trimming took off 4 bases at V and 4 bases at J, with 13 bases between the two ends. CDR3 in amino acids: CASSSPGSVYGYTF. The CDR3 DNA reads as TGTGCCAGCAGCTCCCCGGGGAGCGTCTATGGCTACACCTTC.

The V call is TRBV7-9, the J call TRBJ2-7; weak D call: TRBD2 (6 bases). CDR1 and CDR2 (germline): SEHNR, FQNEAQ (reference sequence). Trimming took 0 bases from V and 7 from J, leaving 10 bases between them. This CDR3 region has 13 residues. The CDR3: CASSLAAGGEQYF. CDR3 bases: TGTGCCAGCAGCTTAGCGGCCGGGGGAGAGCAGTACTTC. Filled out from reference TRBV7-9 and TRBJ2-7, the complete variable domain reads DTGVSQNPRHKITKRGQNVTFRCDPISEHNRLYWYRQTLGQGPEFLTYFQNEAQLEKSRLLSDRFSAERPKGSFSTLEIQRTEQGDSAMYLCASSLAAGGEQYFGPGTRLTVT.

The count of this clone is one. V usage is TRBV4-3 and J usage is TRBJ2-2, with D perhaps TRBD1 (5 bases). Germline CDR1 and CDR2: LGHNA and YSLEER. V dropped 3 bases and J dropped 9 bases, with 20 bases sitting between them. The CDR3 spans 16 residues. The CDR3 DNA reads as TGCGCCAGCAGCCATTCATTCCGGATAGGGGTCCGGGAGCTGTTTTTT. It codes for CASSHSFRIGVRELFF.

This clone was counted between two and nine times. V gene TRBV19 combines with J gene TRBJ2-7; D call uncertain. The germline CDR1 and CDR2 sequences are LNHDA and SQIVND (reference sequence). CDR3 length: 9 amino acids. Trimming removed 11 bases from V and 5 bases from J, with 7 bases in between. This chain's CDR3 is CAVRNEQYF. CDR3 nucleotide sequence: TGTGCCGTCAGGAACGAGCAGTACTTC.

This CDR3 reads CASSQSTTHEQYF. CDR3 sequence (DNA): TGTGCCAGCAGCCAAAGTACTACGCACGAGCAGTACTTC. The chain joins TRBV4-2 to TRBJ2-7; unclear D gene. The CDR3 consists of 13 residues. Trimming took 2 bases from V and 5 from J, leaving 10 bases between them. Germline CDR1 reads LGHNA; CDR2 reads YNFKEQ.

For this clone: Sequence at one end of the junction differs from germline and may be a read error. The gene calls are TRBV7-7 and TRBJ2-3, with a weak D call TRBD1 (6 bases). In germline, CDR1 is SSHAT, CDR2 FNYEAQ (reference sequence). The CDR3 totals 13 residues. The CDR3, as DNA: TGTGCTAGCAGCTTGGATACAGGGAATACGCAGTATTTT. It yields the protein CASSLDTGNTQYF. Full variable domain (outside the CDR3, taken from reference TRBV7-7 and TRBJ2-3): GAGVSQSPRYKVTKRGQDVTLRCDPISSHATLYWYQQALGQGPEFLTYFNYEAQPDKSGLPSDRFSAERPEGSISTLTIQRTEQRDSAMYRCASSLDTGNTQYFGPGTRLTVL.

This clone has a handful of counts. In DNA, the CDR3 is TGCGCCAGCAGCCCAGGGGTGTCTGGAAACACCATATATTTT. It codes for CASSPGVSGNTIYF. This rearrangement joins TRBV4-1 to TRBJ1-3, with a weak D call TRBD1 (6 bases). This CDR3 has 14 amino acids. Germline-derived CDR1 and CDR2 are MGHRA and YSYEKL. Trimming took off 4 bases at V and 1 base at J, with 8 bases between the two ends.

This clone has more than one count but fewer than ten. The V gene is TRBV7-9, the J gene TRBJ2-5, with 16 positions matching TRBD2. The germline V gene encodes CDR1 SEHNR and CDR2 FQNEAQ (reference sequence). Unmatched junction bases numbered 6, after V lost 3 bases and J lost 2 bases. This CDR3 contains 18 residues. The CDR3 DNA follows: TGTGCCAGCAGCTTCGGGACTAGCGGGGGGGCCGATCAAGAGACCCAGTACTTC. Amino acids: CASSFGTSGGADQETQYF.

This clone was observed a single time. The CDR3 here is CASSFGVVAGSYEQYF. CDR3 sequence (DNA): TGTGCCAGCAGTTTTGGAGTGGTAGCGGGATCCTACGAGCAGTACTTC. The chain combines TRBV28 with TRBJ2-7; 8 bases agree with TRBD2. The CDR3 sequence is 16 residues long. The V gene end was trimmed by 3 bases and the J gene end by 1 base; junction bases not matched to a gene: 8. CDR1 is MDHEN and CDR2 is SYDVKM in the germline V gene.

The rearrangement links TRBV5-8 to TRBJ2-1, with TRBD1 matching over 9 bases. CDR1 is SGHTS and CDR2 is YDEGEE in the germline V gene. The CDR3 covers 16 residues. V shed 6 bases and J 7 bases; nucleotides not matched to a gene: 14. Here the CDR3 reads CASTGFPGDRANEQFF. CDR3 DNA sequence: TGTGCCAGCACCGGATTTCCCGGGGACAGGGCGAATGAGCAGTTCTTC.

This clone has just a few counts. V is TRBV18 and J is TRBJ1-3; 10 positions agree with TRBD1. The J segment lost 4 bases and the V segment lost 5 bases, leaving 2 bases of the junction unmatched. The germline V gene has CDR1 KGHSH and CDR2 LQKENI. The CDR3 contains 14 residues. The CDR3 DNA is TGTGCCAGCTCATGGGACAGGGGAGGAAACACCATATATTTT. Translated, it gives CASSWDRGGNTIYF.

The V and J genes are TRBV7-9 and TRBJ2-3; TRBD1 is a possible D gene (6 bases). With 5 bases removed from V and 6 bases from J, the gap between germline ends came to 9 bases. Germline lookup yields CDR1 SEHNR and CDR2 FQNEAQ (reference sequence). This CDR3 is built from 12 residues. In nucleotides, the CDR3 is TGTGCCAGCAGCGAAACAGGGGATACGCAGTATTTT. The encoded protein is CASSETGDTQYF. The full variable domain, with the rest looked up from reference TRBV7-9 and TRBJ2-3, is DTGVSQNPRHKITKRGQNVTFRCDPISEHNRLYWYRQTLGQGPEFLTYFQNEAQLEKSRLLSDRFSAERPKGSFSTLEIQRTEQGDSAMYLCASSETGDTQYFGPGTRLTVL.